Below, 9 T cell receptor beta chains from the same sample are listed, as sequenced in a study of blood T cell repertoires in COVID-19. Sequencing used immunoSEQ multiplex PCR; TCRdb keeps in-frame clones, though not all of them. The sample includes some 200,000 clones, around 80% of them seen just once. Sequencing was performed on PBMCs or T cells enriched from blood (not recorded which). The receptors derive from a woman aged 40 to 50 with acute COVID-19.

This chain connects TRBV4-2 to TRBJ2-2; 9 bases match TRBD2. The CDR3 sequence is 14 residues long. J gave up 7 bases and V 4 bases, and 4 bases lay outside the gene matches. Germline V lookup: CDR1 LGHNA, CDR2 YNFKEQ. In DNA form, the CDR3 reads TGTGCCAGCAGCCTGCGACTAGCGGTCGGGGAGCTGTTTTTT. Protein sequence: CASSLRLAVGELFF.

The chain is built from TRBV6-2 or TRBV6-3 and TRBJ1-5; TRBD1 matches 8 bases. Per germline, CDR1 MNHEY and CDR2 SVGEGT. Trimming removed 5 bases from V and 4 bases from J; junction bases left unmatched: 10. There are 16 residues in the CDR3. The chain's CDR3 is CASSPRGQALNQPQHF. The CDR3 region has the DNA TGTGCCAGCAGTCCCAGGGGACAGGCCTTAAATCAGCCCCAGCATTTT.

The rearrangement uses TRBV30 and TRBJ1-3, with D maybe TRBD1 (5 bases). Trimming cost V 5 bases and J 0 bases, with 14 bases left between them. Germline assignment: CDR1 GTSNPN and CDR2 SVGIG (reference sequence). This CDR3 is built from 15 residues. In nucleotides, the CDR3 is TGTGCCTGGGCCGGCGGGACCTTCTCTGGAAACACCATATATTTT. It encodes CAWAGGTFSGNTIYF.

The chain uses TRBV27 and TRBJ1-2, with 7 nucleotides matching TRBD1. There are 17 residues in the CDR3. With V trimmed by 5 bases and J by 3 bases, 15 bases remained unmatched. Germline assignment: CDR1 MNHEY and CDR2 SMNVEV (reference sequence). CDR3 bases: TGTGCCAGCAGTCTCTCCTGGGGACAGCTCCTTCACTATGGCTACACCTTC. Translating gives CASSLSWGQLLHYGYTF.

The chain is built from TRBV28 and TRBJ1-2; possibly TRBD1 for D (5 bases). V was cut by 3 bases and J by 4 bases, with 12 bases left in between. The germline V gene has CDR1 MDHEN and CDR2 SYDVKM. The CDR3 length is 14 residues. The CDR3 loop reads CASSFPGLSYGYTF. Written as DNA, the CDR3 is TGTGCCAGCAGTTTTCCGGGACTAAGCTATGGCTACACCTTC.

The chain employs TRBV11-2 and TRBJ2-1; D is unresolved. The CDR3 sequence is 12 residues long. Germline CDR1 is SGHAT and CDR2 is FQNNGV. Trimming stripped 8 bases from V and 0 bases from J, with 5 bases between. CDR3 sequence: CASLSSYNEQFF. As DNA, the CDR3 is TGTGCCAGCCTCAGCTCCTACAATGAGCAGTTCTTC.

J is TRBJ2-5 and V is TRBV7-9, with TRBD2 matching 11 bases. Germline CDR1 is SEHNR and CDR2 is FQNEAQ (reference sequence). This CDR3 contains 16 residues. With V trimmed by 1 base and J by 3 bases, 4 bases remained unmatched. CDR3 DNA: TGTGCCAGCAGCTTAGGGCTAGCGGGGGGCAAAGAGACCCAGTACTTC. It codes for CASSLGLAGGKETQYF.

The V gene is TRBV11-1, the J gene TRBJ2-2, with D unresolved. This CDR3 spans 13 amino acids. CDR1 is SGHAT and CDR2 is FQDESV in the germline V gene (reference sequence). The V end was cut by 2 bases, the J end by 4 bases, with 5 bases between. CDR3 sequence (DNA): TGTGCCAGCAGCTTACTTAGCACCGGGGAGCTGTTTTTT. Translation gives CASSLLSTGELFF.

The CDR3 coding sequence is TGTGCCAGCAGTGCCCGGGACAGGGGCGCTGGAAACACCATATATTTT. Its translation is CASSARDRGAGNTIYF. The chain recombines TRBV6-1 with TRBJ1-3; 10 bases line up with TRBD1. Germline-derived CDR1 and CDR2 are MNHNS and SASEGT. V shed 4 bases and J 2 bases; nucleotides not matched to a gene: 5. This CDR3 is 16 amino acids long.